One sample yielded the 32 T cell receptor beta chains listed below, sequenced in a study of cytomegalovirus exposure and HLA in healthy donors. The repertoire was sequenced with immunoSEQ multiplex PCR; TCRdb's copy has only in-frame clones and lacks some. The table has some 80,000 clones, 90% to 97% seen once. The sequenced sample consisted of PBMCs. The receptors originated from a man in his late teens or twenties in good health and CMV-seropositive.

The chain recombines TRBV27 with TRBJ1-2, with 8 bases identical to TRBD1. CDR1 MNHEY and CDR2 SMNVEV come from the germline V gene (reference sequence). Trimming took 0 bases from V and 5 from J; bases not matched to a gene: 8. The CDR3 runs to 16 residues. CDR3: CASSLSRQGQGYGYTF. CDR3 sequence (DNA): TGTGCCAGCAGTTTATCTAGACAGGGGCAGGGGTATGGCTACACCTTC.

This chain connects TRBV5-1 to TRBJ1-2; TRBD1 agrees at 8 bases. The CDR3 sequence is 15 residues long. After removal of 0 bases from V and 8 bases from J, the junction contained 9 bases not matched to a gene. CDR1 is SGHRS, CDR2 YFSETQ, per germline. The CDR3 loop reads CASSLVRQGAGGYTF. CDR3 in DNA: TGCGCCAGCAGCTTGGTTCGGCAGGGGGCGGGAGGCTACACCTTC.

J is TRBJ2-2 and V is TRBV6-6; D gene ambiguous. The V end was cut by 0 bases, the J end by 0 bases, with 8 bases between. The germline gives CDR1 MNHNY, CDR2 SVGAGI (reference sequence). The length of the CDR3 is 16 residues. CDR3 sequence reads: CASSYSSGANTGELFF. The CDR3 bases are TGTGCCAGCAGTTACTCATCCGGAGCGAACACCGGGGAGCTGTTTTTT.

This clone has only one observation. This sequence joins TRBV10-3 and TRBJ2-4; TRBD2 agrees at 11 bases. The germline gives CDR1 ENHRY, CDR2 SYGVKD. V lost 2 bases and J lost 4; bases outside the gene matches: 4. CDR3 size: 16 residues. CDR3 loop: CAISETSGSVKNIQYF. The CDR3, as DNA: TGTGCCATCAGTGAGACTAGCGGGAGTGTTAAAAACATTCAGTACTTC.

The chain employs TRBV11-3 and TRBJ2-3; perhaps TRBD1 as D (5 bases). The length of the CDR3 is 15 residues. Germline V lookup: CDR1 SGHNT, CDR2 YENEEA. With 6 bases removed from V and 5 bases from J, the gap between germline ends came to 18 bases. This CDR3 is CASSHGQGPGDTQYF. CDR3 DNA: TGTGCCAGCAGTCACGGGCAGGGTCCGGGAGATACGCAGTATTTT. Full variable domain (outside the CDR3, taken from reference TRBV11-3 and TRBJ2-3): EAGVVQSPRYKIIEKKQPVAFWCNPISGHNTLYWYLQNLGQGPELLIRYENEEAVDDSQLPKDRFSAERLKGVDSTLKIQPAELGDSAVYLCASSHGQGPGDTQYFGPGTRLTVL.

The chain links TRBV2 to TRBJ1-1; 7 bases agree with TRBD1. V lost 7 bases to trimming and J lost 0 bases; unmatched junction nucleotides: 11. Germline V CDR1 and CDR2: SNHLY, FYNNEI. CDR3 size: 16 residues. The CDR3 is CASNSPGDRLNTEAFF. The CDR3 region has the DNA TGTGCCAGCAACTCCCCGGGGGACAGATTGAACACTGAAGCTTTCTTT.

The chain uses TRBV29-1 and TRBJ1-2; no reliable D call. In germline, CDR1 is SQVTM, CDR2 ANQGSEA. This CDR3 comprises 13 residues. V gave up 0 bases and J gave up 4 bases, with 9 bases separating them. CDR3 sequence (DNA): TGCAGCGTTGAAGATCAGGCAGTCTATGGCTACACCTTC. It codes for CSVEDQAVYGYTF.

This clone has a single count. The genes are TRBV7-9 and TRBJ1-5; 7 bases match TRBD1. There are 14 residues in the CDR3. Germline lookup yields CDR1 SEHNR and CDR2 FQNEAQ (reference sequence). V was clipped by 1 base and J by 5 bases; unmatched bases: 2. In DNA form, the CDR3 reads TGTGCCAGCAGCTTAGGACAGGGTGATCAGCCCCAGCATTTT. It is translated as CASSLGQGDQPQHF.

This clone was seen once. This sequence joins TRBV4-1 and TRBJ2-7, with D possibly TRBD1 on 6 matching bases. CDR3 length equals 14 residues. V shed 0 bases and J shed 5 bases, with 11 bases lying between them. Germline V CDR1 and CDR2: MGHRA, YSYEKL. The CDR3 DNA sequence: TGCGCCAGCAGCCAAGACCGGGACAAGAACGAGCAGTACTTC. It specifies CASSQDRDKNEQYF.

CDR3 sequence (DNA): TGCGCCAGCAGTGGCATGAGGCGTAGCAATGAGCAGTTCTTC. Protein: CASSGMRRSNEQFF. This chain links TRBV4-1 with TRBJ2-1; no clear D. The germline V gene has CDR1 MGHRA and CDR2 YSYEKL. This CDR3 is 14 amino acids long. V was pared by 6 bases and J by 6 bases, with 15 bases between.

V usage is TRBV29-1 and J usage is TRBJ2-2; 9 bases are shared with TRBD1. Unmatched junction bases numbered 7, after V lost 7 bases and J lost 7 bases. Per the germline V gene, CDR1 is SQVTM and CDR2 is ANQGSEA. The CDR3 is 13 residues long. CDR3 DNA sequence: TGCAGCGCCCGCAGACAGGGGGACGGGGAGCTGTTTTTT. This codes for CSARRQGDGELFF.

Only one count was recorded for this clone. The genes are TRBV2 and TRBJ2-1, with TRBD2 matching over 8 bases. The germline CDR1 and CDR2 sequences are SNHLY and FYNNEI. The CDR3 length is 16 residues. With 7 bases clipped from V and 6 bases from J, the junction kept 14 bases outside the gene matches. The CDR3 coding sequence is TGTGCCAGCAAAACCGGGACTAGTTTTATCGGCAATGAGCAGTTCTTC. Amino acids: CASKTGTSFIGNEQFF.

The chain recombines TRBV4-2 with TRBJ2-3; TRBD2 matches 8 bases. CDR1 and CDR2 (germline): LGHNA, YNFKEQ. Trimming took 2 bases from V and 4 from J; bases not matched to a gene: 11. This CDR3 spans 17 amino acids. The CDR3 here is CASSQIDRSRGADTQYF. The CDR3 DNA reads TGTGCCAGCAGCCAAATCGACAGGTCGCGGGGGGCAGATACGCAGTATTTT.

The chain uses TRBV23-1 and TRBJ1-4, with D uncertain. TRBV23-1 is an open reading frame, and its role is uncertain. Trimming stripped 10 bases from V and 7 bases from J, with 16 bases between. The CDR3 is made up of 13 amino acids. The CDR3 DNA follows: TGCGCCAATTCAGAGGCCGTGAGTGAAAAACTGTTTTTT. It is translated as CANSEAVSEKLFF.

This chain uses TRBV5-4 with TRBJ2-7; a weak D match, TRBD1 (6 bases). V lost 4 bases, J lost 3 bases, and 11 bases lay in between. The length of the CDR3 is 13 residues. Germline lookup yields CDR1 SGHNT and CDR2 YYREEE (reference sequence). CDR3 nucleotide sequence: TGTGCCAGCAGCGTACTACAGGGCTACGAGCAGTACTTC. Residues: CASSVLQGYEQYF.

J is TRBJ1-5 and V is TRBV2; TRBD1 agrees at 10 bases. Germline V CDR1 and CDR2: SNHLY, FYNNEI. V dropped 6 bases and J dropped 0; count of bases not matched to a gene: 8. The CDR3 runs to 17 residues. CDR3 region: CASRRGQGNDSNQPQHF. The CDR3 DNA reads TGTGCCAGCAGGCGGGGACAGGGGAATGATAGCAATCAGCCCCAGCATTTT. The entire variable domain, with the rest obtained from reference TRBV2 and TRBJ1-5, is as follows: EPEVTQTPSHQVTQMGQEVILRCVPISNHLYFYWYRQILGQKVEFLVSFYNNEISEKSEIFDDQFSVERPDGSNFTLKIRSTKLEDSAMYFCASRRGQGNDSNQPQHFGDGTRLSIL.

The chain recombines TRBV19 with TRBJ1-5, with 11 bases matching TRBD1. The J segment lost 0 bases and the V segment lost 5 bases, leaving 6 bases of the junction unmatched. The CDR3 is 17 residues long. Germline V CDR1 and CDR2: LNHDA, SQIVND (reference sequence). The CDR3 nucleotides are TGTGCCAGTAGTCGGGACAGGGGGGTCTATAGCAATCAGCCCCAGCATTTT. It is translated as CASSRDRGVYSNQPQHF.

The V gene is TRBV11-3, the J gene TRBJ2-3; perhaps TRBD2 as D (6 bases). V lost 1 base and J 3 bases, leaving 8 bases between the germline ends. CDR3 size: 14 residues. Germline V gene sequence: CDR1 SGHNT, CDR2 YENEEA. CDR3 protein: CASSLAGTTDTQYF. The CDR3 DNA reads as TGTGCCAGCAGCTTAGCCGGGACTACAGATACGCAGTATTTT. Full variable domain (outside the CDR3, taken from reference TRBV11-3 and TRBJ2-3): EAGVVQSPRYKIIEKKQPVAFWCNPISGHNTLYWYLQNLGQGPELLIRYENEEAVDDSQLPKDRFSAERLKGVDSTLKIQPAELGDSAVYLCASSLAGTTDTQYFGPGTRLTVL.

In nucleotides, the CDR3 is TGTGCCAGCAGGCCAGGGGTTAGGAATGAAAAACTGTTTTTT. This gives the protein CASRPGVRNEKLFF. V is TRBV27 and J is TRBJ1-4, with D possibly matching TRBD1 (6 bases). Germline loops: CDR1 MNHEY, CDR2 SMNVEV (reference sequence). Trimming took 6 bases from V and 5 from J, leaving 13 bases between them. The CDR3 is 14 residues long.

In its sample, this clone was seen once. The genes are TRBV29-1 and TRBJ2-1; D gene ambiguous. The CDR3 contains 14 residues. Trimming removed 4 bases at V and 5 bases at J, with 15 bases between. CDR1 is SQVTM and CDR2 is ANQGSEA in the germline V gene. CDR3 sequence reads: CSVGRQVTDNEQFF. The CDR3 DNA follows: TGCAGCGTTGGTCGGCAGGTCACCGACAATGAGCAGTTCTTC.

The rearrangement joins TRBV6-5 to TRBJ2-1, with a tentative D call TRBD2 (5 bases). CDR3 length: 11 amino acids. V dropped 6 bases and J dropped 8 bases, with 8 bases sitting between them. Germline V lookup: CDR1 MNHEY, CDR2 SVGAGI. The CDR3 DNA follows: TGTGCCAGCAGGTGGCGGGATGAGCAGTTCTTC. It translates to CASRWRDEQFF.

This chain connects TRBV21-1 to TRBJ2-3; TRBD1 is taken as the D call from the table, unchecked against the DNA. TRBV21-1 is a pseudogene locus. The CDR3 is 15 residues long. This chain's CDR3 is CASSKGQGLTDTQYF. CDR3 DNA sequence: TGTGCCAGCAGCAAAGGTCAGGGTCTGACAGATACGCAGTATTTT.

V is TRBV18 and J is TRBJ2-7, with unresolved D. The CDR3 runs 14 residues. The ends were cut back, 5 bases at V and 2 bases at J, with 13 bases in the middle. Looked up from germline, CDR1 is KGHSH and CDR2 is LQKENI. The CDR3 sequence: CASSSTADTYEQYF. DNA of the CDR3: TGTGCCAGCTCATCTACAGCCGACACCTACGAGCAGTACTTC. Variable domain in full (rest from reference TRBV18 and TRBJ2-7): NAGVMQNPRHLVRRRGQEARLRCSPMKGHSHVYWYRQLPEEGLKFMVYLQKENIIDESGMPKERFSAEFPKEGPSILRIQQVVRGDSAAYFCASSSTADTYEQYFGPGTRLTVT.

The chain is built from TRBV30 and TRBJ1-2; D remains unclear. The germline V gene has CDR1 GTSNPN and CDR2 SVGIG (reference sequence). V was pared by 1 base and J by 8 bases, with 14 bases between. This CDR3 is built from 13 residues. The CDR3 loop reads CAWSATPARGYTF. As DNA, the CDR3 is TGTGCCTGGAGTGCCACTCCCGCCCGGGGCTACACCTTC.

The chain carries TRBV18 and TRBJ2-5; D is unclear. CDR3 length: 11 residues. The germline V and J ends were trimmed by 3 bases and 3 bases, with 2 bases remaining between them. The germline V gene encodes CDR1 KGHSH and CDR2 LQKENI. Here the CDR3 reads CASSPEETQYF. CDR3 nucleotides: TGTGCCAGCTCACCCGAAGAGACCCAGTACTTC. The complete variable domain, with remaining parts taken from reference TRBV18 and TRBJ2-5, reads NAGVMQNPRHLVRRRGQEARLRCSPMKGHSHVYWYRQLPEEGLKFMVYLQKENIIDESGMPKERFSAEFPKEGPSILRIQQVVRGDSAAYFCASSPEETQYFGPGTRLLVL.

CDR3 region: CASSPVVKAGNQPQHF. The CDR3 region has the DNA TGTGCCAGTAGTCCAGTAGTTAAGGCAGGGAATCAGCCCCAGCATTTT. This chain joins TRBV19 and TRBJ1-5; TRBD1 is a possible D gene (5 bases). V dropped 5 bases and J dropped 4 bases, with 18 bases sitting between them. The CDR3 runs to 16 residues. From germline, CDR1 is LNHDA and CDR2 SQIVND (reference sequence).

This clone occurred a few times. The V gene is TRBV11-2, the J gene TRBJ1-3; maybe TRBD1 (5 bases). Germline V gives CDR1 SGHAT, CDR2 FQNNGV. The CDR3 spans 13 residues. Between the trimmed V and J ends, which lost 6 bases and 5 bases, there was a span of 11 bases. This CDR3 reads CASRLGGRNTIYF. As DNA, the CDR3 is TGTGCCAGCAGGCTGGGGGGGAGAAACACCATATATTTT.

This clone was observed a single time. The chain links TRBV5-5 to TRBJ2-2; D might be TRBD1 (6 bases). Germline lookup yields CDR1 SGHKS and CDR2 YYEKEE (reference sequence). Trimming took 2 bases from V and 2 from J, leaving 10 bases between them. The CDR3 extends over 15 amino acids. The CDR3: CASSLWTVNTGELFF. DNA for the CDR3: TGTGCCAGCAGCTTATGGACAGTAAACACCGGGGAGCTGTTTTTT.

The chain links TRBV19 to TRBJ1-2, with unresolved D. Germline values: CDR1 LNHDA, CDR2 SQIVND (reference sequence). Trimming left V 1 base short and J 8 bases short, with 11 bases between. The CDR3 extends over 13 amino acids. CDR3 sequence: CASSIVPTRGYTF. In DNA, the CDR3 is TGTGCCAGTAGTATAGTGCCGACAAGAGGCTACACCTTC.

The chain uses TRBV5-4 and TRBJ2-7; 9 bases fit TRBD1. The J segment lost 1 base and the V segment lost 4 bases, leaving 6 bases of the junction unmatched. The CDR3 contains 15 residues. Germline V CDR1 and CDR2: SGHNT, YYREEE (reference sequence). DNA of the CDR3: TGTGCCAGCAGCCAAGGACAGGGGTTTTCCTACGAGCAGTACTTC. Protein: CASSQGQGFSYEQYF.

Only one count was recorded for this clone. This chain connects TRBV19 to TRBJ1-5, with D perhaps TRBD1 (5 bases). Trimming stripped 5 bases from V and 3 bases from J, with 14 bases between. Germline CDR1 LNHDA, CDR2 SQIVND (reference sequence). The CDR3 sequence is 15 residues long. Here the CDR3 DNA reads TGTGCCAGTAGTCAAAATTCAGGGTCCAATCAGCCCCAGCATTTT. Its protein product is CASSQNSGSNQPQHF.

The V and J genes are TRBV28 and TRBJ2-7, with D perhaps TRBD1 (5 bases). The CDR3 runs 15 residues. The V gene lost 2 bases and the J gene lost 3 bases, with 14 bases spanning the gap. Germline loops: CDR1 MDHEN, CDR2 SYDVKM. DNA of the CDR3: TGTGCCAGCAGTTTAAGGGGTGAAGGACGCTACGAGCAGTACTTC. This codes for CASSLRGEGRYEQYF.